This T cell receptor beta chain appears in the sequencing data of a study of T cell responses to AZD1222 COVID-19 vaccine. Study-level points and caveats: CD4 TCRs linked to vaccination spanned spike, dominating at 160-218 and 743-854. Seropositive AZD1222 recipients at baseline numbered only five or six. Repertoire sampling occurred only after the peak T cell response.

Germline assignment: CDR1 MNHEY and CDR2 SMNVEV (reference sequence). V was shortened by 2 bases and J by 0 bases, with 8 bases between the two germline ends. The CDR3 loop spans 15 amino acids. Profiling relied on immunoSEQ multiplex PCR, and the TCRdb table lists in-frame clones only, not all of them. Found here are some 110,000 clones, roughly 93% of them singletons; the top ten hold about 5%. This clone was seen just once. Its antigen remains unknown. The rearrangement links TRBV27 to TRBJ1-5, with no clear D. This clonotype was sampled from an adult in good health. This material consisted of peripheral blood, taken on day 0 of AZD1222 vaccination. The CDR3 sequence is CASSLGPYSNQPQHF. CDR3 DNA: TGTGCCAGCAGTTTAGGGCCCTATAGCAATCAGCCCCAGCATTTT.